This T cell receptor (beta chain) was profiled in a study of blood T cell repertoires in COVID-19. Study as a whole: In each case, the material was cDNA or gDNA derived from T cells, B-cell-depleted T cells, or PBMCs.

TCRdb's copy holds only in-frame clones and misses some; the assay was immunoSEQ multiplex PCR. The data show a few hundred thousand clones, 85% to 90% seen once. Germline CDR1 DFQATT, CDR2 SNEGSKA (reference sequence). Deletions cut 5 bases from V and 0 bases from J, with 4 bases between. This CDR3 contains 11 residues. V gene TRBV20-1 combines with J gene TRBJ1-2, with D unclear. The sample consisted of PBMCs or T cells enriched from blood (not recorded which). This clonotype was sampled from a woman between 50 and 59 years old in a cohort exposed to, infected with or recovered from COVID-19 (not recorded which). The chain's CDR3 is CSAPANYGYTF. CDR3 DNA sequence: TGCAGTGCTCCGGCTAACTATGGCTACACCTTC.